This T cell receptor (beta chain) originates from a study of blood T cell repertoires in COVID-19. Germline loops: CDR1 MNHEY, CDR2 SVGAGI. With V trimmed by 2 bases and J by 0 bases, 3 bases remained unmatched. The CDR3 consists of 16 residues. As handled by the study authors: Researchers report that nucleated cell counts were estimated from reference gene primer amplification. Data came from immunoSEQ multiplex PCR; TCRdb stores just in-frame clones and leaves some out. V, J and clone size were drawn from that table, and D and trimming were deduced from the DNA. The sample contains some 350,000 clones, around 90% of which appear only once. One Seattle source followed patients from active infection through their disease course.

This TCR came from a woman between 25 and 40 years old with COVID-19, enrolled during active disease. The sequencing sample was made of peripheral blood. The rearrangement uses TRBV6-5 and TRBJ2-2; TRBD1 agrees at 7 bases. CDR3 sequence reads: CASSYGGQSNTGELFF. The DNA of the CDR3 is TGTGCCAGCAGTTACGGGGGACAGTCGAACACCGGGGAGCTGTTTTTT.